This T cell receptor (beta chain) was observed in a study of T cells in Graves' hyperthyroidism and ophthalmopathy. The sample holds many counts of this clonotype. Patients were aged 18 to 65, had disease duration under 2 months, and had newly diagnosed hyperthyroidism. RNA transcripts served as the template for amplifying TCR beta CDR3 regions. RT-PCR in the first round (using the HTBI primer set) targeted the TCR CDR3. MiXCR, run by TCRdb on the multiplex PCR reads, gives a single entry per CDR3 protein. This sample yields around 200,000 distinct CDR3 sequences, of which about a sixth are seen a single time; roughly 30% belongs to the top ten. Trimming pared 7 bases from V and 2 bases from J, leaving 11 bases between. Germline CDR1 reads MNHNS; CDR2 reads SASEGT. There are 13 residues in the CDR3.

The V and J genes are TRBV6-1 and TRBJ1-2; D is perhaps TRBD1 (5 bases). The sample consisted of blood. This sequence was found in a woman aged 50 to 65 with Graves' hyperthyroidism. The CDR3 coding sequence is TGTGCCAGCAAAGTTGGGGCGAACTATGGCTACACCTTC. It yields the protein CASKVGANYGYTF.